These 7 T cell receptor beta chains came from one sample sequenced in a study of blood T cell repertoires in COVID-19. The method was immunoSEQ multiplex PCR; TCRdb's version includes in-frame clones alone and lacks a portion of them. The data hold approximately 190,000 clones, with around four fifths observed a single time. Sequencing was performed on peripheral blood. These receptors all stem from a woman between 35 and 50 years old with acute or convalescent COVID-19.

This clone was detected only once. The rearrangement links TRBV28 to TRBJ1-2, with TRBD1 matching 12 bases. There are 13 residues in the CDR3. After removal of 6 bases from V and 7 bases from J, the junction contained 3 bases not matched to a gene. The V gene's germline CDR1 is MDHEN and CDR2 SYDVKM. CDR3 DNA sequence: TGTGCCAGCAGGGGACAGGGGGCGCTTGGCTACACCTTC. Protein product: CASRGQGALGYTF.

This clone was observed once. CDR3 amino acids: CASSLAGPQETQYF. Written as DNA, the CDR3 is TGCGCCAGCAGCTTGGCAGGGCCCCAAGAGACCCAGTACTTC. The chain links TRBV5-1 to TRBJ2-5; D possibly corresponds to TRBD1 (5 bases). CDR1 and CDR2 from the germline V gene are SGHRS and YFSETQ. Trimming shortened V by 0 bases and J by 1 base, and 7 bases separated the two germline ends. The CDR3 is 14 residues long.

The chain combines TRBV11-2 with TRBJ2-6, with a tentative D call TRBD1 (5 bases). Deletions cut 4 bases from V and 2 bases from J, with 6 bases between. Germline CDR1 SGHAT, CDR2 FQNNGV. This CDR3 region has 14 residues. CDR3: CASSSRAGANVLTF. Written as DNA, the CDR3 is TGTGCCAGCAGCTCCAGGGCTGGGGCCAACGTCCTGACTTTC.

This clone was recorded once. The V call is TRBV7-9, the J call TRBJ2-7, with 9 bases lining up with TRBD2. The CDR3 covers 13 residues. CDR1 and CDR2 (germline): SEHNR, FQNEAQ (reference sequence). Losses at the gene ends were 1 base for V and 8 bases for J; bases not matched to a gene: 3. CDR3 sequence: CASSLVLAGKQYF. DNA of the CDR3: TGTGCCAGCAGCTTAGTGCTAGCGGGAAAGCAGTACTTC.

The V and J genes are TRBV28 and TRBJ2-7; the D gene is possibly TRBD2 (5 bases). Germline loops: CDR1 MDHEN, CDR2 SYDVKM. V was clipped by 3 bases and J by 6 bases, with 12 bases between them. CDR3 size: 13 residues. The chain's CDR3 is CASSFSEGREQYF. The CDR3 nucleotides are TGTGCCAGCAGTTTTTCAGAGGGTCGCGAGCAGTACTTC.

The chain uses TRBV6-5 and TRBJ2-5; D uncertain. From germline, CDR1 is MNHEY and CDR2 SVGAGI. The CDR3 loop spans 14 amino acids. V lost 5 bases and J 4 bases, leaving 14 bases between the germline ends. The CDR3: CASSRTGLRETQYF. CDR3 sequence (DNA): TGTGCCAGCAGTAGAACCGGGTTACGAGAGACCCAGTACTTC.

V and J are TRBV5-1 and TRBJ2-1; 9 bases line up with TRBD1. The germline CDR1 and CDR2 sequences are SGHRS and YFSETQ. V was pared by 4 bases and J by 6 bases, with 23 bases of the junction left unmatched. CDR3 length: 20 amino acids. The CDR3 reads CASSVQGALKSTRDPNEQFF. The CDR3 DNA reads TGCGCCAGCAGCGTACAGGGGGCGTTAAAGTCGACCCGTGATCCCAATGAGCAGTTCTTC.